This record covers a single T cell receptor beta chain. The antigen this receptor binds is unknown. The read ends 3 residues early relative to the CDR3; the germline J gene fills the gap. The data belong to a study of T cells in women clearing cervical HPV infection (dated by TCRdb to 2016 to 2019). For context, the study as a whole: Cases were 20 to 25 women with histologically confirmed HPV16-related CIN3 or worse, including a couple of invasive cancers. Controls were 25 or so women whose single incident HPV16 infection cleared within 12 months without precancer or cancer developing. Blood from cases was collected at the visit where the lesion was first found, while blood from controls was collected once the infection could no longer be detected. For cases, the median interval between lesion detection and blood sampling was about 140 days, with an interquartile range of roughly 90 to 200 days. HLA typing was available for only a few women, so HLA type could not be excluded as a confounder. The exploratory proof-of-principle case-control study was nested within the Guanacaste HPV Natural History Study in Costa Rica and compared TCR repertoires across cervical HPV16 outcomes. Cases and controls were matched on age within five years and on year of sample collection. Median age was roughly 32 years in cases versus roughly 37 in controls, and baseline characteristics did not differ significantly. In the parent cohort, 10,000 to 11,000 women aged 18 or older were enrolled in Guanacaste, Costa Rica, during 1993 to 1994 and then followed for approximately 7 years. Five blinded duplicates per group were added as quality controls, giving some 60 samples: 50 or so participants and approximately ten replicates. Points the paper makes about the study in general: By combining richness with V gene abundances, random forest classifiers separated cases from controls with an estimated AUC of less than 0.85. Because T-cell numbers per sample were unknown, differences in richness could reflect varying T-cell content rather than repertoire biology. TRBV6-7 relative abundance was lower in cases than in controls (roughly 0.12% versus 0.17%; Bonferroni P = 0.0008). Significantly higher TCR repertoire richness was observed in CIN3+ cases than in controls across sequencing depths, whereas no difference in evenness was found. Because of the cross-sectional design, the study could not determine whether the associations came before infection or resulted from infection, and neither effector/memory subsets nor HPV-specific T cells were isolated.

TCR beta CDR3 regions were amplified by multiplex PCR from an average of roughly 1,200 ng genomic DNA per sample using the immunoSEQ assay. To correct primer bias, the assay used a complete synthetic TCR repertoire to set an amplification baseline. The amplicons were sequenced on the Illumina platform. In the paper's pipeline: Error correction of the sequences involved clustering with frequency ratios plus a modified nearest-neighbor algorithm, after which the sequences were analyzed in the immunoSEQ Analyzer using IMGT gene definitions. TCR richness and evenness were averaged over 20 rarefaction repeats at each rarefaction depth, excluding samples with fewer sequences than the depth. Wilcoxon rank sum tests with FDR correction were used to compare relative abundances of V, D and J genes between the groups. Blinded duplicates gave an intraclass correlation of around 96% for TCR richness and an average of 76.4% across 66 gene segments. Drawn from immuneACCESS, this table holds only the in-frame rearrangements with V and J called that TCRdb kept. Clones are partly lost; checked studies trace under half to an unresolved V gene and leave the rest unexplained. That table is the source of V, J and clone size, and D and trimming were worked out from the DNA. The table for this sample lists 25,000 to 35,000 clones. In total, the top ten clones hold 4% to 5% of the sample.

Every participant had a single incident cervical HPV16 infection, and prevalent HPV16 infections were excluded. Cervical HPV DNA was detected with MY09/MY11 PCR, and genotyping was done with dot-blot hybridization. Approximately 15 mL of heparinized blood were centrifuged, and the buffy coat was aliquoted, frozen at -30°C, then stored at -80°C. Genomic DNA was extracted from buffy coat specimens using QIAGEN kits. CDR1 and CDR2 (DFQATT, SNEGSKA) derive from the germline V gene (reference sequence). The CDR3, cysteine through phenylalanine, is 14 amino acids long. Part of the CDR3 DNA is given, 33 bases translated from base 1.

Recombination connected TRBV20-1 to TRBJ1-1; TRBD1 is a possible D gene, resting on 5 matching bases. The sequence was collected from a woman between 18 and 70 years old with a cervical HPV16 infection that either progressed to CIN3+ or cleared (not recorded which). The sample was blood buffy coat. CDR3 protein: CSARSYGGGTGAFF. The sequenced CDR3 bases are TGCAGTGCTAGAAGTTACGGGGGGGGTACAGGA.